These 7 T cell receptor beta chains share one sample of origin, sequenced in a study of blood T cell repertoires in COVID-19. Generated by immunoSEQ multiplex PCR, the TCRdb table keeps only in-frame clones and is missing some. The sample records 120,000 to 150,000 clones, about 87% being singletons. Sequenced sample: PBMCs or T cells enriched from blood (not recorded which). These receptor sequences come from a man between 45 and 60 years old in a cohort exposed to, infected with or recovered from COVID-19 (not recorded which).

The rearrangement joins TRBV10-1 to TRBJ2-3; D remains ambiguous. Deletions cut 3 bases from V and 5 bases from J, with 12 bases between. The CDR3 contains 14 residues. Germline lookup yields CDR1 WNHNN and CDR2 SYGVQD (reference sequence). For the CDR3, the DNA is TGCGCCAGCAGTGATGGTCTAGGCGGAGATACGCAGTATTTT. Its protein is CASSDGLGGDTQYF.

V gene TRBV6-5 combines with J gene TRBJ2-5; 7 bases line up with TRBD1. V shed 4 bases, J shed 2 bases, and the junction held 4 bases outside the gene matches. The CDR3 is 14 amino acids. CDR1 is MNHEY, CDR2 SVGAGI, per germline. The CDR3 reads CASSSRDSQETQYF. CDR3 DNA sequence: TGTGCCAGCAGTTCCCGGGACAGTCAAGAGACCCAGTACTTC.

The CDR3, as DNA: TGTGCCAGCAGTTTCCGGACAGGGACCCCCTACGAGCAGTACTTC. It translates to CASSFRTGTPYEQYF. V usage is TRBV28 and J usage is TRBJ2-7; 8 bases are shared with TRBD1. V lost 3 bases, J lost 2 bases, and 6 bases stayed unmatched. This CDR3 has 15 amino acids. Germline assignment: CDR1 MDHEN and CDR2 SYDVKM. The full variable domain, rest sourced from reference TRBV28 and TRBJ2-7, is DVKVTQSSRYLVKRTGEKVFLECVQDMDHENMFWYRQDPGLGLRLIYFSYDVKMKEKGDIPEGYSVSREKKERFSLILESASTNQTSMYLCASSFRTGTPYEQYFGPGTRLTVT.

The chain combines TRBV10-1 with TRBJ2-3; TRBD2 might be the D (5 bases). Trimming removed 3 bases at V and 0 bases at J, with 10 bases between. The CDR3 consists of 15 residues. Germline-derived CDR1 and CDR2 are WNHNN and SYGVQD (reference sequence). This CDR3 reads CASSEGLLSTDTQYF. The CDR3 nucleotides read TGCGCCAGCAGTGAAGGACTTCTGAGCACAGATACGCAGTATTTT.

The chain uses TRBV29-1 and TRBJ1-2; 7 bases map to TRBD1. Trimming at V came to 7 bases and at J to 0 bases, leaving 11 bases not matched to a gene. From germline, CDR1 is SQVTM and CDR2 ANQGSEA. The length of the CDR3 is 15 residues. The DNA of the CDR3 is TGCAGCGCCTTAGAAGGGACAGCTTCTAACTATGGCTACACCTTC. It codes for CSALEGTASNYGYTF.

The chain recombines TRBV20-1 with TRBJ2-7; no definite D call. Germline CDR1 reads DFQATT; CDR2 reads SNEGSKA (reference sequence). Trimming removed 7 bases from V and 6 bases from J, with 10 bases in between. The CDR3 has 10 residues. CDR3 nucleotides: TGCAGTGTCCCAAGACTCGAGCAGTACTTC. Translating it yields CSVPRLEQYF.

The J gene is TRBJ2-1, the V gene TRBV28, with 8 bases lining up with TRBD2. With V trimmed by 6 bases and J by 7 bases, 5 bases remained unmatched. This CDR3 is built from 13 residues. CDR1 and CDR2 from the germline V gene are MDHEN and SYDVKM. CDR3 residues: CASRGAGVNEQFF. DNA of the CDR3: TGTGCCAGCAGGGGAGCGGGAGTAAATGAGCAGTTCTTC.